Following are 10 T cell receptor beta chains from one sample sequenced in a study of OX40 agonist ivuxolimab in advanced cancers. Generated by immunoSEQ multiplex PCR, the TCRdb table keeps only in-frame clones and is missing some. Here the sample spans 75,000 to 95,000 clones, approximately 85% being singletons. The material was CD4+ or CD8+ T cells sorted from blood, obtained in a trial of the OX40 agonist ivuxolimab. The receptors derive from an adult with an advanced solid tumor such as melanoma, head and neck, liver or kidney cancer.

The CDR3 region has the DNA TGTGCCAGCTTACGGACTGAAGGTAGCGGGGAGCTGTTTTTT. This gives the protein CASLRTEGSGELFF. The V call is TRBV18, the J call TRBJ2-2, with a possible D match to TRBD2 (5 bases). From germline, CDR1 is KGHSH and CDR2 LQKENI. Trimming cost V 7 bases and J 7 bases, with 16 bases left between them. The CDR3 runs 14 residues.

The genes are TRBV5-4 and TRBJ1-1; tentatively, D is TRBD1 (6 bases). Germline V gene data show CDR1 as SGHNT and CDR2 as YYREEE (reference sequence). Trimming shortened V by 9 bases and J by 3 bases, and 18 bases separated the two germline ends. This CDR3 spans 14 amino acids. CDR3 protein: CATQHYRDHTEAFF. The DNA for the CDR3 is TGTGCCACTCAACATTACAGGGACCACACTGAAGCTTTCTTT. Full variable domain (missing parts from reference TRBV5-4 and TRBJ1-1): ETGVTQSPTHLIKTRGQQVTLRCSSQSGHNTVSWYQQALGQGPQFIFQYYREEENGRGNFPPRFSGLQFPNYSSELNVNALELDDSALYLCATQHYRDHTEAFFGQGTRLTVV.

This clone was seen a handful of times. The V gene is TRBV2, the J gene TRBJ1-5; D might be TRBD1 (6 bases). The germline V gene has CDR1 SNHLY and CDR2 FYNNEI. Trimming shortened V by 8 bases and J by 2 bases, and 10 bases separated the two germline ends. This CDR3 is 13 amino acids long. DNA for the CDR3: TGTGCCAGCCAGGAGGGGGGCAATCAGCCCCAGCATTTT. Protein product: CASQEGGNQPQHF.

This clone was seen only once. The CDR3 spells CASSQIDLLSYNEQFF. The DNA of the CDR3 is TGCGCCAGCAGCCAAATTGACCTCCTCTCCTACAATGAGCAGTTCTTC. J is TRBJ2-1 and V is TRBV4-1; D uncertain. Germline lookup yields CDR1 MGHRA and CDR2 YSYEKL. The V and J ends lost 2 bases and 0 bases respectively, with 11 bases between them. There are 16 residues in the CDR3.

The chain carries TRBV15 and TRBJ1-1, with 8 bases fitting TRBD1. CDR3 length equals 14 residues. V gave up 1 base and J gave up 5 bases; unmatched junction bases: 3. Germline lookup yields CDR1 LNHNV and CDR2 YYDKDF (reference sequence). Written as DNA, the CDR3 is TGTGCCACCAGCAGAGCAGGGGGCAGGACTGAAGCTTTCTTT. Translation gives CATSRAGGRTEAFF.

This chain uses TRBV6-5 with TRBJ2-2; D is undetermined. CDR3 length equals 15 residues. Trimming pared 4 bases from V and 4 bases from J, leaving 13 bases between. Per germline, CDR1 MNHEY and CDR2 SVGAGI. Here the CDR3 reads CASSSNGFSTGELFF. The CDR3 DNA sequence: TGTGCCAGCAGTTCGAACGGGTTCTCCACCGGGGAGCTGTTTTTT.

This chain connects TRBV5-4 to TRBJ1-2, with no clear D. Trimming left V 1 base short and J 8 bases short, with 21 bases between. This CDR3 contains 16 residues. Germline-derived CDR1 and CDR2 are SGHNT and YYREEE (reference sequence). The CDR3 loop reads CASSLRMKRPYDGYTF. The CDR3 DNA is TGTGCCAGCAGCTTGAGAATGAAGAGACCGTATGACGGCTACACCTTC.

The rearrangement joins TRBV11-2 to TRBJ2-2; 10 nucleotides align to TRBD2. CDR1 and CDR2 from the germline V gene are SGHAT and FQNNGV. J gave up 4 bases and V 3 bases, and 11 bases lay outside the gene matches. The CDR3 extends over 18 amino acids. CDR3 DNA sequence: TGTGCCAGCAGCTTTTCTGCTAGCGGGGGTGTAGGCACCGGGGAGCTGTTTTTT. This encodes CASSFSASGGVGTGELFF.

In its sample, this clone was seen once. The chain has TRBV28 and TRBJ2-7; 8 bases align to TRBD2. The CDR3 extends over 15 amino acids. The J segment lost 3 bases and the V segment lost 7 bases, leaving 11 bases of the junction unmatched. Germline CDR1 reads MDHEN; CDR2 reads SYDVKM. CDR3 DNA: TGTGCCAGCACGGGCCGAGCTAGCGGGTTCTACGAGCAGTACTTC. This encodes CASTGRASGFYEQYF.

This rearrangement joins TRBV5-6 to TRBJ1-5; TRBD1 agrees at 7 bases. Germline V gene sequence: CDR1 SGHDT, CDR2 YYEEEE. J was trimmed by 7 bases and V by 0 bases; bases with no gene match: 7. This CDR3 contains 15 residues. CDR3 in amino acids: CASSLGGAGQQPQHF. The CDR3 coding sequence is TGTGCCAGCAGCTTGGGGGGTGCGGGACAGCAGCCCCAGCATTTT.